These 7 T cell receptor beta chains were all obtained from the same sample, sequenced in a study of T cells in localized non-small cell lung cancer. Clones were sequenced by immunoSEQ multiplex PCR, and TCRdb holds only the in-frame ones, with some missing. Here the sample spans fewer than 100,000 clones, over 80% being singletons. Here the sequenced sample was peripheral blood, taken before any cancer treatment. All receptors come from a man aged 40 to 70 with stage I squamous cell lung carcinoma.

The chain recombines TRBV9 with TRBJ1-1; D is perhaps TRBD1 (5 bases). The CDR3 is 13 amino acids. CDR1 and CDR2 (germline): SGDLS, YYNGEE. V gave up 4 bases and J gave up 6 bases, with 13 bases separating them. The CDR3 loop is CASSLQVRAEAFF. CDR3 bases: TGTGCCAGCAGCCTACAGGTCCGCGCTGAAGCTTTCTTT.

The rearrangement joins TRBV7-6 to TRBJ2-3, with 15 bases aligning to TRBD2. Germline trimming cut 1 base from V and 4 bases from J; bases unmatched to any gene: 9. Germline assignment: CDR1 SGHVS and CDR2 FNYEAQ. This CDR3 contains 19 residues. CDR3 coding DNA: TGTGCCAGCAGCTTAGTGCGGACTAGCGGGGGGGGTCTCCCAGATACGCAGTATTTT. Amino acids: CASSLVRTSGGGLPDTQYF.

This clone showed up just once. CDR3 nucleotide sequence: TGTGCCAGCAGCCCCCTTGCAGGGCCTCCGGTCCATGAGCAGTTCTTC. Its protein is CASSPLAGPPVHEQFF. This chain joins TRBV7-8 and TRBJ2-1; TRBD1 is a possible D gene (5 bases). This CDR3 is built from 16 residues. V dropped 5 bases and J dropped 8 bases, with 22 bases sitting between them. Germline values: CDR1 SGHVS, CDR2 FQNEAQ.

The chain couples TRBV27 to TRBJ1-4, with 8 bases fitting TRBD1. This CDR3 is 18 amino acids long. The junction had 11 bases not matched to a gene; V was cut back by 5 bases and J by 0 bases. CDR1 and CDR2 from the germline V gene are MNHEY and SMNVEV (reference sequence). The CDR3 loop is CASSTSWTGTTTNEKLFF. DNA for the CDR3: TGTGCCAGCAGTACATCGTGGACAGGGACCACAACTAATGAAAAACTGTTTTTT.

Only one count was recorded for this clone. The gene calls are TRBV7-3 and TRBJ2-6; D is uncertain. The V and J ends lost 4 bases and 0 bases respectively, with 13 bases between them. The germline gives CDR1 SGHTA, CDR2 FQGTGA. The CDR3 has 17 residues. Written as DNA, the CDR3 is TGTGCCAGCAGCTCCCATCTCAAGAGCTCTGGGGCCAACGTCCTGACTTTC. Encoded protein: CASSSHLKSSGANVLTF.

The chain recombines TRBV5-8 with TRBJ1-4, with D unclear. CDR3 length: 14 residues. Germline loops: CDR1 SGHTS, CDR2 YDEGEE. V lost 1 base and J 4 bases, leaving 8 bases between the germline ends. CDR3 DNA sequence: TGTGCCAGCAGCTTGATTCAGATTAATGAAAAACTGTTTTTT. This translates into CASSLIQINEKLFF.

V and J are TRBV2 and TRBJ1-3; no reliable D call. Trimming removed 4 bases at V and 1 base at J, with 2 bases between. CDR1 and CDR2 (germline): SNHLY, FYNNEI. The CDR3 extends over 12 amino acids. For the CDR3, the DNA is TGTGCCAGCAGTGCATCTGGAAACACCATATATTTT. It is translated as CASSASGNTIYF.